This entry lists 21 T cell receptor beta chains sequenced from one sample in a study of T cell responses to AZD1222 COVID-19 vaccine (dated by TCRdb to the early 2020s). Libraries were made using the immunoSEQ multiplex PCR assay. Here the immuneACCESS table is served through TCRdb, limited to in-frame sequences with V and J called. Missing clones are a known gap in these copies; in checked studies unresolved V genes cover under half, and the rest lacks a known reason. The sample table holds approximately 90,000 clones, of which 80% to 90% were seen once. Approximately 7% of the sample lies in the top ten. The sample's time point, from its label and the paper: baseline before first vaccination. The sample here was peripheral blood, taken on day 0 of AZD1222 vaccination. These receptors came from an adult in good health.

This chain connects TRBV5-6 to TRBJ1-6; TRBD1 matches 7 bases. Germline assignment: CDR1 SGHDT and CDR2 YYEEEE. The ends lost 3 bases at V and 7 bases at J; junction bases unmatched: 1. The CDR3 consists of 13 residues. The CDR3 protein is CASSWGQNSPLHF. CDR3 DNA: TGTGCCAGCAGCTGGGGACAGAATTCACCCCTCCACTTT.

This chain joins TRBV4-1 and TRBJ1-6; 11 nucleotides agree with TRBD1. There are 16 residues in the CDR3. The J segment lost 5 bases and the V segment lost 4 bases, leaving 4 bases of the junction unmatched. Looked up from germline, CDR1 is MGHRA and CDR2 is YSYEKL. CDR3 in DNA: TGCGCCAGCAGCCGAGGGACAGGGGGGAATAATTCACCCCTCCACTTT. As protein: CASSRGTGGNNSPLHF.

V is TRBV5-1 and J is TRBJ1-2; the D gene is possibly TRBD1 (5 bases). The length of the CDR3 is 15 residues. Germline V gives CDR1 SGHRS, CDR2 YFSETQ. Trimming removed 4 bases at V and 0 bases at J, with 13 bases between. Here the CDR3 reads CASSGPDNANYGYTF. The CDR3 nucleotides read TGCGCCAGCAGCGGGCCGGACAATGCTAACTATGGCTACACCTTC. The complete variable domain, with remaining parts taken from reference TRBV5-1 and TRBJ1-2, reads KAGVTQTPRYLIKTRGQQVTLSCSPISGHRSVSWYQQTPGQGLQFLFEYFSETQRNKGNFPGRFSGRQFSNSRSEMNVSTLELGDSALYLCASSGPDNANYGYTFGSGTRLTVV.

The chain uses TRBV2 and TRBJ2-7; tentative D call: TRBD2 (5 bases). V was pared by 3 bases and J by 9 bases, with 24 bases between. This CDR3 is 16 amino acids long. CDR1 SNHLY and CDR2 FYNNEI come from the germline V gene. The CDR3, as DNA: TGTGCCAGCAGTGAGTTGGCAAACCGGGGTGGACGAGGGCAGTACTTC. Translating gives CASSELANRGGRGQYF.

This chain uses TRBV24-1 with TRBJ2-1; D unclear. The V end was cut by 2 bases, the J end by 7 bases, with 8 bases between. The CDR3 is made up of 13 amino acids. The germline gives CDR1 KGHDR, CDR2 SFDVKD. The CDR3 here is CATSDSGWNEQFF. For the CDR3, the DNA is TGTGCCACCAGTGATTCAGGATGGAATGAGCAGTTCTTC.

The chain employs TRBV7-2 and TRBJ2-1; 8 bases match TRBD2. V shed 0 bases, J shed 3 bases, and the junction held 4 bases outside the gene matches. The CDR3 totals 16 residues. CDR1 is SGHTA, CDR2 FQGNSA, per germline. The CDR3 reads CASSLATSGIYNEQFF. CDR3 coding DNA: TGTGCCAGCAGCTTAGCCACTAGCGGTATCTACAATGAGCAGTTCTTC.

This rearrangement joins TRBV5-6 to TRBJ2-7, with a tentative D call TRBD1 (6 bases). This CDR3 spans 14 amino acids. Germline V gene sequence: CDR1 SGHDT, CDR2 YYEEEE. Between the trimmed V and J ends, which lost 0 bases and 6 bases, there was a span of 13 bases. Written as DNA, the CDR3 is TGTGCCAGCAGCTTGGGTCTTCAGGGGATCGAGCAGTACTTC. Translation gives CASSLGLQGIEQYF. The full variable domain, with the rest looked up from reference TRBV5-6 and TRBJ2-7, is DAGVTQSPTHLIKTRGQQVTLRCSPKSGHDTVSWYQQALGQGPQFIFQYYEEEERQRGNFPDRFSGHQFPNYSSELNVNALLLGDSALYLCASSLGLQGIEQYFGPGTRLTVT.

The chain employs TRBV13 and TRBJ1-3; D unclear. This CDR3 comprises 13 residues. Germline CDR1 reads PRHDT; CDR2 reads FYEKMQ (reference sequence). The V end was cut by 5 bases, the J end by 1 base, with 6 bases between. The CDR3 reads CASSPRSGNTIYF. The CDR3 bases are TGTGCCAGCAGCCCCCGATCTGGAAACACCATATATTTT.

V and J are TRBV24-1 and TRBJ1-2; no firm D call. Germline assignment: CDR1 KGHDR and CDR2 SFDVKD. The CDR3 spans 15 residues. Trimming took off 3 bases at V and 7 bases at J, with 17 bases between the two ends. Here the CDR3 reads CATSDGRSGQLGYTF. CDR3 nucleotides: TGTGCCACCAGTGATGGGAGGTCAGGCCAACTTGGCTACACCTTC.

V and J are TRBV7-3 and TRBJ2-2; D remains ambiguous. CDR3 length equals 14 residues. V was pared by 1 base and J by 6 bases, with 9 bases between. Germline CDR1 is SGHTA and CDR2 is FQGTGA. The CDR3 is CASSLIGGAGELFF. In nucleotides, the CDR3 is TGTGCCAGCAGCTTAATAGGTGGGGCCGGGGAGCTGTTTTTT.

The chain has TRBV5-6 and TRBJ1-4, with 7 bases identical to TRBD1. The CDR3 loop spans 15 amino acids. The V segment lost 4 bases and the J segment 5 bases; nucleotides outside the gene matches: 8. CDR1 is SGHDT and CDR2 is YYEEEE in the germline V gene. The CDR3 here is CASSPRAGGNEKLFF. The CDR3 DNA reads TGTGCCAGCAGCCCCCGGGCAGGGGGAAATGAAAAACTGTTTTTT. Full variable domain (missing parts from reference TRBV5-6 and TRBJ1-4): DAGVTQSPTHLIKTRGQQVTLRCSPKSGHDTVSWYQQALGQGPQFIFQYYEEEERQRGNFPDRFSGHQFPNYSSELNVNALLLGDSALYLCASSPRAGGNEKLFFGSGTQLSVL.

The chain carries TRBV2 and TRBJ1-5; D is unresolved. Deletions cut 9 bases from V and 2 bases from J, with 17 bases between. CDR1 is SNHLY, CDR2 FYNNEI, per germline. The CDR3 covers 15 residues. Here the CDR3 reads CASRRESQGNQPQHF. The CDR3 DNA sequence: TGTGCCAGTCGGAGGGAAAGTCAGGGCAATCAGCCCCAGCATTTT.

The rearrangement joins TRBV20-1 to TRBJ1-1, with a tentative D call TRBD1 (5 bases). The germline CDR1 and CDR2 sequences are DFQATT and SNEGSKA (reference sequence). The V gene lost 3 bases and the J gene lost 2 bases, with 10 bases spanning the gap. The CDR3 is 13 residues long. Written as DNA, the CDR3 is TGCAGTGCTAGTGATGGGGGAAACACTGAAGCTTTCTTT. Translating it yields CSASDGGNTEAFF.

The chain employs TRBV4-2 and TRBJ2-7, with D possibly TRBD2 on 5 matching bases. The germline V and J ends were trimmed by 4 bases and 0 bases, with 10 bases remaining between them. Germline CDR1 reads LGHNA; CDR2 reads YNFKEQ. CDR3 size: 14 residues. The CDR3 loop is CASSRPGFSYEQYF. CDR3 bases: TGTGCCAGCAGCCGGCCGGGATTCTCCTACGAGCAGTACTTC.

V gene TRBV4-1 combines with J gene TRBJ2-1; D gene uncertain. Germline CDR1 MGHRA, CDR2 YSYEKL. Trimming took 0 bases from V and 6 from J, leaving 9 bases between them. The CDR3 totals 14 residues. CDR3 nucleotide sequence: TGCGCCAGCAGCCAAGATTCCTACCTCAATGAGCAGTTCTTC. Protein: CASSQDSYLNEQFF.

The chain recombines TRBV15 with TRBJ1-4, with 12 nucleotides matching TRBD1. V shed 3 bases and J 3 bases; nucleotides not matched to a gene: 5. The CDR3 sequence is 17 residues long. Germline V lookup: CDR1 LNHNV, CDR2 YYDKDF (reference sequence). CDR3 amino acids: CATSSHGTGGANEKLFF. DNA for the CDR3: TGTGCCACCAGCAGCCACGGGACAGGGGGCGCTAATGAAAAACTGTTTTTT. Full variable domain (remainder filled in from reference TRBV15 and TRBJ1-4): DAMVIQNPRYQVTQFGKPVTLSCSQTLNHNVMYWYQQKSSQAPKLLFHYYDKDFNNEADTPDNFQSRRPNTSFCFLDIRSPGLGDTAMYLCATSSHGTGGANEKLFFGSGTQLSVL.

The chain has TRBV5-8 and TRBJ2-7; tentative D call: TRBD1 (5 bases). V dropped 7 bases and J dropped 9 bases, with 20 bases sitting between them. Germline V gene sequence: CDR1 SGHTS, CDR2 YDEGEE. The CDR3 is 13 residues long. CDR3 in amino acids: CASSGRATTGQYF. CDR3 DNA sequence: TGTGCCAGCTCGGGCAGGGCAACTACGGGGCAGTACTTC.

The chain carries TRBV11-2 and TRBJ1-1; the match to TRBD1 covers 7 bases. J gave up 6 bases and V 0 bases, and 7 bases lay outside the gene matches. Germline V gives CDR1 SGHAT, CDR2 FQNNGV. CDR3 length equals 15 residues. The CDR3 DNA reads TGTGCCAGCAGCTTAGATCGAGGCAGGGGGTCTGAAGCTTTCTTT. Translation gives CASSLDRGRGSEAFF.

The V call is TRBV28, the J call TRBJ1-5; 9 nucleotides agree with TRBD1. Germline trimming cut 7 bases from V and 2 bases from J; bases unmatched to any gene: 9. The V gene's germline CDR1 is MDHEN and CDR2 SYDVKM. The CDR3 length is 16 residues. The CDR3 DNA is TGTGCCAGCATACCGGGACAGGGACGGGGCAATCAGCCCCAGCATTTT. Translated, it gives CASIPGQGRGNQPQHF.

CDR3 sequence reads: CASSQVPGSFYEQYF. DNA of the CDR3: TGCGCCAGCAGCCAAGTTCCCGGCAGTTTCTACGAGCAGTACTTC. V gene TRBV4-1 combines with J gene TRBJ2-7, with D unresolved. Trimming shortened V by 1 base and J by 3 bases, and 13 bases separated the two germline ends. The CDR3 loop spans 15 amino acids. Germline CDR1 and CDR2: MGHRA and YSYEKL.

This chain joins TRBV19 and TRBJ2-7; D unresolved. V dropped 5 bases and J dropped 3 bases, with 14 bases sitting between them. The CDR3 spans 14 residues. Germline V gene sequence: CDR1 LNHDA, CDR2 SQIVND (reference sequence). The CDR3 DNA is TGTGCCAGTAGTCCTGCTAGGGCTAACTACGAGCAGTACTTC. Protein product: CASSPARANYEQYF.